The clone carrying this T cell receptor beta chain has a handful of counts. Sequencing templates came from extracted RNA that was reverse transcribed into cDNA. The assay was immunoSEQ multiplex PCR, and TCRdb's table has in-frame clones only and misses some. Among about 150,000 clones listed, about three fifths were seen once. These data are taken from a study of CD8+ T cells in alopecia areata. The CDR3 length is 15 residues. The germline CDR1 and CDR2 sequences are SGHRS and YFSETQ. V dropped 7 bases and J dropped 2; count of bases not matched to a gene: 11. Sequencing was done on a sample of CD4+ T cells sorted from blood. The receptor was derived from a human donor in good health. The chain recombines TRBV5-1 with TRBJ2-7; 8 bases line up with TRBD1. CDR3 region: CASRKPGQATYEQYF. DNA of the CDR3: TGCGCCAGCCGAAAACCGGGACAGGCAACCTACGAGCAGTACTTC. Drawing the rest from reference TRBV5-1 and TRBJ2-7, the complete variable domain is KAGVTQTPRYLIKTRGQQVTLSCSPISGHRSVSWYQQTPGQGLQFLFEYFSETQRNKGNFPGRFSGRQFSNSRSEMNVSTLELGDSALYLCASRKPGQATYEQYFGPGTRLTVT.